The following is a T cell receptor beta chain sequence with its context. Read sequence stops 3 residues before the CDR3 end, and the germline J gene provides the missing end. The sample is drawn from a study of T cells in women clearing cervical HPV infection. Study details: Cases: HPV16-related CIN3 or worse on histology, a couple of invasive cancers.

The CDR3 spans 15 residues. CDR1 and CDR2 (germline): LNHDA, SQIVND (reference sequence). Some clones are missing from TCRdb's copy, which holds only in-frame ones; the method was immunoSEQ multiplex PCR. Its table lists 20,000 to 30,000 clones. The sample was blood buffy coat. This receptor was taken from a woman between 18 and 70 years old with a cervical HPV16 infection that either progressed to CIN3+ or cleared (not recorded which). This rearrangement joins TRBV19 to TRBJ1-4, with D possibly being TRBD1 (6 bases). The part of the CDR3 DNA that was read is TGTGCCAGTAGTACCGGGGCGGGGGGCCTTTCACCA. Protein sequence: CASSTGAGGLSP. The whole CDR3 reads CASSTGAGGLSPLFF.